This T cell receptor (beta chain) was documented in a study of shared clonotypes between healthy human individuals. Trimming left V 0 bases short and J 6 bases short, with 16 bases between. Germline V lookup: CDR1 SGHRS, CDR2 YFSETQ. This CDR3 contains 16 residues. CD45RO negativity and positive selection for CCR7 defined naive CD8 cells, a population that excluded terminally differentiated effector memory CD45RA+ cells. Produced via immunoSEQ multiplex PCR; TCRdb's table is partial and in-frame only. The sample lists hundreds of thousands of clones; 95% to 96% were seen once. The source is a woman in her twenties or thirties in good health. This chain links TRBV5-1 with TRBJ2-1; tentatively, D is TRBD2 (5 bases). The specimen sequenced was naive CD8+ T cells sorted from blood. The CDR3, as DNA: TGCGCCAGCAGCTTGGCCGCGGACTCGGCTAGCAATGAGCAGTTCTTC. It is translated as CASSLAADSASNEQFF.